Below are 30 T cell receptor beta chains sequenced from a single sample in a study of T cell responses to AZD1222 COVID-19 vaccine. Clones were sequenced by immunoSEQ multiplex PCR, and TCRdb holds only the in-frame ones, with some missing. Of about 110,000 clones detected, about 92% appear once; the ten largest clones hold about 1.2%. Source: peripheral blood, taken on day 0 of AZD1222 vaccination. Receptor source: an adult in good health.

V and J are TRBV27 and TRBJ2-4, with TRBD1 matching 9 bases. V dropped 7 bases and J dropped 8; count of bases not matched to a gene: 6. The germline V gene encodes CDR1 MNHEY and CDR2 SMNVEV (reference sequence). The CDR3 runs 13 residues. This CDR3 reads CASTPRDRDIQYF. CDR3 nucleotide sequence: TGTGCCAGCACCCCCAGGGACAGGGACATTCAGTACTTC.

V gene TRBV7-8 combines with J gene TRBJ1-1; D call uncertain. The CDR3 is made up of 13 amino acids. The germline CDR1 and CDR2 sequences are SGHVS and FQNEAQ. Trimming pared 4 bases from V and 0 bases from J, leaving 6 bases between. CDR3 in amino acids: CASSSYMNTEAFF. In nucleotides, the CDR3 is TGTGCCAGCAGCTCATACATGAACACTGAAGCTTTCTTT.

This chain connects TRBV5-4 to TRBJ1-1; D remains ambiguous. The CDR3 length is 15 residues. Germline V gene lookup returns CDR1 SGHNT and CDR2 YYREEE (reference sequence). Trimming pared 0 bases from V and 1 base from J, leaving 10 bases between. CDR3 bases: TGTGCCAGCAGCTTGGCCAGGCCGGAGAACACTGAAGCTTTCTTT. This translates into CASSLARPENTEAFF.

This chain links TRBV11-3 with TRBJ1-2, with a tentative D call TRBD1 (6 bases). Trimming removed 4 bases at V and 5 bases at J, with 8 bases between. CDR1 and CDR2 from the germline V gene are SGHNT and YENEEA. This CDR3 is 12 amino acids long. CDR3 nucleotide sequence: TGTGCCAGCAGCTCAGGGGAGTATGGCTACACCTTC. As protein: CASSSGEYGYTF.

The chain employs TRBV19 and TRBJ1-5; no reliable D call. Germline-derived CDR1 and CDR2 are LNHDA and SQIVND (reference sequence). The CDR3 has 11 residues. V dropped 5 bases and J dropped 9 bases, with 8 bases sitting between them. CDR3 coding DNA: TGTGCCAGTAGTGCCTCGGGGCCCCAGCATTTT. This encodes CASSASGPQHF.

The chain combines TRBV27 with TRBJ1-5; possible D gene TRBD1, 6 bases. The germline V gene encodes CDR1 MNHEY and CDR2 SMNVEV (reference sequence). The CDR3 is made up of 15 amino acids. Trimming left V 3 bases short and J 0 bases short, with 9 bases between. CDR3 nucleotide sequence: TGTGCCAGCAGTTTCGCAGGGGCTAGCAATCAGCCCCAGCATTTT. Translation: CASSFAGASNQPQHF.

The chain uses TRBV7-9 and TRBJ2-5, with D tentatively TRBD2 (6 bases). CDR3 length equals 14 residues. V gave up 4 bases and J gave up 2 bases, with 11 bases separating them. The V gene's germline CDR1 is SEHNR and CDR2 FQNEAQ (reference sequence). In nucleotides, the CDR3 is TGTGCCAGCAGCTCGTCCGGGACTCAAGAGACCCAGTACTTC. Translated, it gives CASSSSGTQETQYF.

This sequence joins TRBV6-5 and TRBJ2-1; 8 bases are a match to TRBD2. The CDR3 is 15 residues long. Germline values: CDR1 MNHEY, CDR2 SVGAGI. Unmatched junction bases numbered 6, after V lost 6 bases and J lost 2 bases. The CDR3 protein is CASRRLAQPYNEQFF. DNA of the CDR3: TGTGCCAGCAGGAGACTAGCGCAGCCCTACAATGAGCAGTTCTTC.

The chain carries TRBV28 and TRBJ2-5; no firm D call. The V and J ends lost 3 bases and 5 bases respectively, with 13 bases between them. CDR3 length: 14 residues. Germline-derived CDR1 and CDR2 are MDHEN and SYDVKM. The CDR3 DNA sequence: TGTGCCAGCAGTTTGAACCGTCCGGTGGAGACCCAGTACTTC. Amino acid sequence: CASSLNRPVETQYF.

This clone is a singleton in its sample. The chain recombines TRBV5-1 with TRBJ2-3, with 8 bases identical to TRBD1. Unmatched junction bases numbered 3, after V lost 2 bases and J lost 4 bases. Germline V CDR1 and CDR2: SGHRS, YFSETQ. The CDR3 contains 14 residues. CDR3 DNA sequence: TGCGCCAGCAGCTTTGACAGGGGCGCAGATACGCAGTATTTT. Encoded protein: CASSFDRGADTQYF.

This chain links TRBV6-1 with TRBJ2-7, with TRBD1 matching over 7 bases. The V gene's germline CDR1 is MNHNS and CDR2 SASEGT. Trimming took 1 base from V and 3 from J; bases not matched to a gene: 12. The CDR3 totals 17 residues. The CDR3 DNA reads TGTGCCAGCAGTGAAGTCCCCCCTGACAGGGACCACTACGAGCAGTACTTC. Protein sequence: CASSEVPPDRDHYEQYF.

The CDR3 DNA reads as TGCAGCGTTGATCGACCATCCAATGAGCAGTTCTTC. Protein product: CSVDRPSNEQFF. V gene TRBV29-1 combines with J gene TRBJ2-1, with unresolved D. Looked up from germline, CDR1 is SQVTM and CDR2 is ANQGSEA. The CDR3 length is 12 residues. With 3 bases removed from V and 6 bases from J, the gap between germline ends came to 9 bases.

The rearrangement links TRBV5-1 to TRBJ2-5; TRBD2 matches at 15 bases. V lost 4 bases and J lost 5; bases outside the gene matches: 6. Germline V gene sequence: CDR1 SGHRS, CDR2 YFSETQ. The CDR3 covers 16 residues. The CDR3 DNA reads TGCGCCAGCAGCCCGGGGACTAGCGGGAGGCGGGAGACCCAGTACTTC. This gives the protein CASSPGTSGRRETQYF.

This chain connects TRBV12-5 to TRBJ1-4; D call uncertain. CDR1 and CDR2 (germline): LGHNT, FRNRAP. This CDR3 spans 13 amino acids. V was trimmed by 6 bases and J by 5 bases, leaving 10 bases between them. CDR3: CASGPTTNEKLFF. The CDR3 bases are TGTGCTAGTGGCCCCACCACCAATGAAAAACTGTTTTTT.

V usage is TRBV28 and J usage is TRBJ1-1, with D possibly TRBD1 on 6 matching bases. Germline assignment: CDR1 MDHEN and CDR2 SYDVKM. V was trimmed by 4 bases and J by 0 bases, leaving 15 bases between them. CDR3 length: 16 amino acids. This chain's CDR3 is CASSSRLGAVNTEAFF. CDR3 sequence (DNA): TGTGCCAGCAGTTCCCGACTGGGGGCTGTGAACACTGAAGCTTTCTTT.

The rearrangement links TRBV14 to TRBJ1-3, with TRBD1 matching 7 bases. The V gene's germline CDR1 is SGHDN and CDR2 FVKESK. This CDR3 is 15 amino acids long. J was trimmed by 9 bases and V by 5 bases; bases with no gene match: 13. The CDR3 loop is CASSYQTTGSTTIYF. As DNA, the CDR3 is TGTGCCAGCAGCTACCAAACGACAGGGTCGACCACCATATATTTT.

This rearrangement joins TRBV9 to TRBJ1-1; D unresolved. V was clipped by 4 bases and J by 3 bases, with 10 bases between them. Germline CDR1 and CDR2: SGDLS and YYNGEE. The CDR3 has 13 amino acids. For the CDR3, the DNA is TGTGCCAGCAGCTCCGGTCGGGACACTGAAGCTTTCTTT. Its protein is CASSSGRDTEAFF. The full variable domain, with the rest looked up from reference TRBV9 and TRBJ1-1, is DSGVTQTPKHLITATGQRVTLRCSPRSGDLSVYWYQQSLDQGLQFLIQYYNGEERAKGNILERFSAQQFPDLHSELNLSSLELGDSALYFCASSSGRDTEAFFGQGTRLTVV.

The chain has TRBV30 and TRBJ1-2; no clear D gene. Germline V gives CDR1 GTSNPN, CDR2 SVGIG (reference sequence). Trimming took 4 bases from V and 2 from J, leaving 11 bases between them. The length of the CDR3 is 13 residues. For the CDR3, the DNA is TGTGCCTGGATGACCTCCGAGAACTATGGCTACACCTTC. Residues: CAWMTSENYGYTF.

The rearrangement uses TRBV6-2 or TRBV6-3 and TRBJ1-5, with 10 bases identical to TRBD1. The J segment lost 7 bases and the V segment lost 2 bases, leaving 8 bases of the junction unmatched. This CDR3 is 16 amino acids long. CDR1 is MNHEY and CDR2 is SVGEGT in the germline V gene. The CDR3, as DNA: TGTGCCAGCAGTTACGGGAGACAGGGGGCCTGGCAGCCCCAGCATTTT. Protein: CASSYGRQGAWQPQHF.

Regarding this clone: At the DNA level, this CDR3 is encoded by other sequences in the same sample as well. CDR3 nucleotide sequence: TGTGCCAGCAGTCCCAAGACACATACCTCTTACGAGCAGTACTTC. Its translation is CASSPKTHTSYEQYF. The chain joins TRBV27 to TRBJ2-7; no clear D gene. The V gene's germline CDR1 is MNHEY and CDR2 SMNVEV (reference sequence). The ends were cut back, 5 bases at V and 4 bases at J, with 18 bases in the middle. CDR3 size: 15 residues.

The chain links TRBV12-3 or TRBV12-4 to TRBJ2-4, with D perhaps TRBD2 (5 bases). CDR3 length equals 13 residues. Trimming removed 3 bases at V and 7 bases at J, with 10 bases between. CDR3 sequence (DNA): TGTGCCAGCAGTTTCCGGGGAGTCAACATTCAGTACTTC. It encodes CASSFRGVNIQYF.

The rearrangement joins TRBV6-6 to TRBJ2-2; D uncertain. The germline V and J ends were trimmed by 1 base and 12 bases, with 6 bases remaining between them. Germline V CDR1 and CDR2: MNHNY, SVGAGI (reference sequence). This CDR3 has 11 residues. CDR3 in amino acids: CASSYWDKLFF. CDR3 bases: TGTGCCAGCAGTTACTGGGATAAGCTGTTTTTT.

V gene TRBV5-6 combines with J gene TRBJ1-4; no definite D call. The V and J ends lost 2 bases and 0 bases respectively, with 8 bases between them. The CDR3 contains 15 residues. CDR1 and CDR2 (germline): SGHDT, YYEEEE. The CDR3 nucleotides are TGTGCCAGCAGCTTTGGTACCCCAACTAATGAAAAACTGTTTTTT. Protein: CASSFGTPTNEKLFF.

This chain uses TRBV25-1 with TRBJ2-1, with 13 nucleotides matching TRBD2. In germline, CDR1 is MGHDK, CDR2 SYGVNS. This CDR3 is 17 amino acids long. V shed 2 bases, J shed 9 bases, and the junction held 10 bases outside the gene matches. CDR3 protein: CASSEPPGLAGRGEQFF. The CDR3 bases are TGTGCCAGCAGTGAACCCCCGGGACTAGCGGGACGAGGTGAGCAGTTCTTC. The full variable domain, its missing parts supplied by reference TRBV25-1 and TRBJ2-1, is EADIYQTPRYLVIGTGKKITLECSQTMGHDKMYWYQQDPGMELHLIHYSYGVNSTEKGDLSSESTVSRIRTEHFPLTLESARPSHTSQYLCASSEPPGLAGRGEQFFGPGTRLTVL.

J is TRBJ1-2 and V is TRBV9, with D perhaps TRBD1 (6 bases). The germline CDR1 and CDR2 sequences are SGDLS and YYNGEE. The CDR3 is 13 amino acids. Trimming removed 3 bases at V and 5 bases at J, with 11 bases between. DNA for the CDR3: TGTGCCAGCAGCGGACAGGTAGCATATGGCTACACCTTC. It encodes CASSGQVAYGYTF.

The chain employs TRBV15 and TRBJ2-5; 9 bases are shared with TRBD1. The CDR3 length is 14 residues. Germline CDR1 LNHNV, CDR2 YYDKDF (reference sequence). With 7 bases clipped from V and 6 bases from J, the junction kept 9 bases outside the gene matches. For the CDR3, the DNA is TGTGCCACCATCTCGGGACAGGGTGGGAAGACCCAGTACTTC. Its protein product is CATISGQGGKTQYF.

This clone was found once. The chain's CDR3 is CASSSHRAGVETQYF. The DNA for the CDR3 is TGTGCCAGCAGTTCCCATCGTGCAGGGGTGGAGACCCAGTACTTC. The chain is built from TRBV27 and TRBJ2-5; tentatively, D is TRBD1 (6 bases). The V end was cut by 4 bases, the J end by 5 bases, with 17 bases between. This CDR3 is 15 amino acids long. The germline CDR1 and CDR2 sequences are MNHEY and SMNVEV (reference sequence).

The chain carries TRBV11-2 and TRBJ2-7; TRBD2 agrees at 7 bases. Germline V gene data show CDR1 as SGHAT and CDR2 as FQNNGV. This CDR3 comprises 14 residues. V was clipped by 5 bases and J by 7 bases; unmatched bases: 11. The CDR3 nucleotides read TGTGCCAGCAGCAGTAGCGGGTACACCTTTGAGCAGTACTTC. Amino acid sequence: CASSSSGYTFEQYF.

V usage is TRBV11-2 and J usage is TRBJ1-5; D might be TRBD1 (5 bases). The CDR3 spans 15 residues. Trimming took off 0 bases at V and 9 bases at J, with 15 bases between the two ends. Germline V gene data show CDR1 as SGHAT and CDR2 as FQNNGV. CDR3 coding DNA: TGTGCCAGCAGCTTAGATTATCCGGGGGGTGGGCCCCAGCATTTT. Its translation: CASSLDYPGGGPQHF.

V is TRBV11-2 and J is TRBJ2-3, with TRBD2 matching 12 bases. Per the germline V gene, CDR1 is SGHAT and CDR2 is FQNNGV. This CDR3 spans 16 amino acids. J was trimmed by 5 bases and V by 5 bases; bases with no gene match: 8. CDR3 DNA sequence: TGTGCCAGCAGCCCCAGACTAGCGGGGGCTGGAGATACGCAGTATTTT. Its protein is CASSPRLAGAGDTQYF.